This T cell receptor (beta chain) was identified during a study of technical replicates of blood from a handful of donors (dated by TCRdb to about 2017). V is clipped by 6 bases and J by 1 base, and the sequence between their germline boundaries is 10 bases long. According to the germline V gene, CDR1 reads MGHRA and CDR2 reads YSYEKL. From the cysteine through the phenylalanine, the CDR3 covers 13 amino acids. Here the CDR3 DNA is all that survives: 39 bases in frame from base 1. The protocol used for the library was the immunoSEQ multiplex PCR assay. The clones in this table, taken by TCRdb from immuneACCESS, are in-frame only. Not every clone is retained; where verified, under half of the shortfall comes from an unresolved V gene, and the cause of the rest is unknown. For this sample the table gives about 81,000 clones, of which 95% to 97% were detected only once. 0.2% of the sample goes to the ten largest clones.

For this clone: Its antigen is currently not known. No much larger clonotype is one base removed from it; base qualities were not supplied.

Sequences were obtained from T cells isolated from PBMCs. Rearrangement joined TRBV4-1 to TRBJ2-7; the D gene is unclear. This clonotype was sampled from a human donor in good health. The bases read TGCGCCAGCAGTCTCAGTTTTTCCTACGAGCAGTACTTC. Its amino acids are CASSLSFSYEQYF.